Presented here are 11 T cell receptor beta chains from one specimen sequenced in a study of post-analysis software for immune sequencing data. Findings and limits, study-wide: Patients used about 5 TRBV segments, including TRBV5-6, TRBV5-1 and TRBV20-1, more often than controls.

The antigens of these receptors remain unknown. Unique molecular identifiers tagged the TCR beta cDNA libraries. From the PCR reads, TCRdb called clonotypes with MiXCR, one entry per CDR3 protein. Of some 800,000 distinct CDR3 sequences listed, under 60% were seen once; the top ten hold roughly 4.5%. Material for sequencing was blood. These TCRs come from a girl between 10 and 17 years old with multiple sclerosis.

V and J are TRBV6-1 and TRBJ2-7, with 8 bases aligning to TRBD1. Germline lookup yields CDR1 MNHNS and CDR2 SASEGT. With 6 bases clipped from V and 0 bases from J, the junction kept 7 bases outside the gene matches. This CDR3 has 15 residues. The CDR3 loop reads CASSGDRGHSYEQYF. The CDR3 DNA reads TGTGCCAGCAGCGGTGACAGGGGCCACTCCTACGAGCAGTACTTC.

V usage is TRBV9 and J usage is TRBJ2-3; possibly TRBD2 for D (6 bases). The germline V and J ends were trimmed by 4 bases and 0 bases, with 12 bases remaining between them. Germline values: CDR1 SGDLS, CDR2 YYNGEE. This CDR3 is built from 15 residues. The CDR3 bases are TGTGCCAGCAGCCGGGGAGGAGCTAGCACAGATACGCAGTATTTT. It yields the protein CASSRGGASTDTQYF.

This chain joins TRBV6-5 and TRBJ2-5; 12 bases match TRBD2. Near its end, the DNA agrees better with TRBJ2-7, so the J call may be wrong. CDR3 length: 15 residues. Germline CDR1 is MNHEY and CDR2 is SVGAGI. In DNA form, the CDR3 reads TGTGCCAGCAGTTACACGACTAGCGGGAGTGGCGAGCAGTACTTC. This encodes CASSYTTSGSGEQYF.

A few counts support this clonotype. V usage is TRBV15 and J usage is TRBJ2-4, with TRBD2 identical over 9 bases. The DNA end is more similar to TRBJ2-7, so the J call may be wrong. This CDR3 has 15 residues. Germline V lookup: CDR1 LNHNV, CDR2 YYDKDF (reference sequence). The CDR3, as DNA: TGTGCCACCAGCAGACTTAGCGGGAGACATGGCGAGCAGTACTTC. This sequence encodes CATSRLSGRHGEQYF.

This clonotype came up many times. V and J are TRBV6-5 and TRBJ1-2; tentatively, D is TRBD1 (5 bases). The germline V and J ends were trimmed by 6 bases and 4 bases, with 12 bases remaining between them. The CDR3 is 13 amino acids. Germline V gives CDR1 MNHEY, CDR2 SVGAGI. The CDR3 sequence is CASSSQGGYGYTF. CDR3 DNA sequence: TGTGCCAGCAGCTCGCAGGGTGGCTATGGCTACACCTTC.

Notes on this clonotype: Just one base apart from a much larger clone, this may be a read error. The chain carries TRBV12-3 or TRBV12-4 and TRBJ2-3; D might be TRBD1 (6 bases). CDR3 length equals 14 residues. The germline V and J ends were trimmed by 6 bases and 4 bases, with 14 bases remaining between them. CDR3 coding DNA: TGTGCCAGCAGGCCGGGACACAGCGCAGATACGCAGTATTTT. Residues: CASRPGHSADTQYF.

The sample holds a few counts of this clonotype. The chain combines TRBV20-1 with TRBJ2-5; D unclear. V lost 2 bases and J lost 0, with 16 bases in between. Germline loops: CDR1 DFQATT, CDR2 SNEGSKA (reference sequence). The CDR3 has 16 amino acids. Here the CDR3 DNA reads TGCAGTGCTAGACCCGGCGAAAACCCTAACCAAGAGACCCAGTACTTC. Translation gives CSARPGENPNQETQYF.

The chain has TRBV28 and TRBJ2-7; D unresolved. Trimming shortened V by 10 bases and J by 2 bases, and 9 bases separated the two germline ends. The germline V gene encodes CDR1 MDHEN and CDR2 SYDVKM. There are 11 residues in the CDR3. CDR3 in amino acids: CATAGAYEQYF. The CDR3 nucleotides are TGTGCCACCGCTGGGGCCTACGAGCAGTACTTC.

The CDR3 DNA follows: TGCGCCAGCAGCCAAGGAGAGGGGCAAATATACGAGCAGTACTTC. Its translation: CASSQGEGQIYEQYF. This chain connects TRBV4-1 to TRBJ2-7, with D perhaps TRBD1 or TRBD2 (5 bases each). The CDR3 is 15 residues long. Germline lookup yields CDR1 MGHRA and CDR2 YSYEKL. The V and J ends lost 1 base and 4 bases respectively, with 14 bases between them.

This clonotype has only a few counts. The V and J genes are TRBV4-1 and TRBJ2-2, with a possible D match to TRBD2 (6 bases). Trimming took 4 bases from V and 2 from J, leaving 11 bases between them. This CDR3 contains 15 residues. Germline V CDR1 and CDR2: MGHRA, YSYEKL. The CDR3 DNA sequence: TGCGCCAGCAGCCTTTCGGGGGATAACACCGGGGAGCTGTTTTTT. Translated, it gives CASSLSGDNTGELFF.

This clonotype occurred a few times. The genes are TRBV28 and TRBJ1-2; D is perhaps TRBD1 (5 bases). CDR3 size: 16 residues. Germline values: CDR1 MDHEN, CDR2 SYDVKM. V was shortened by 6 bases and J by 8 bases, with 25 bases between the two germline ends. CDR3 loop: CASSPGGEGSMEGYTF. DNA for the CDR3: TGTGCCAGCAGCCCCGGGGGGGAGGGGAGTATGGAAGGCTACACCTTC.